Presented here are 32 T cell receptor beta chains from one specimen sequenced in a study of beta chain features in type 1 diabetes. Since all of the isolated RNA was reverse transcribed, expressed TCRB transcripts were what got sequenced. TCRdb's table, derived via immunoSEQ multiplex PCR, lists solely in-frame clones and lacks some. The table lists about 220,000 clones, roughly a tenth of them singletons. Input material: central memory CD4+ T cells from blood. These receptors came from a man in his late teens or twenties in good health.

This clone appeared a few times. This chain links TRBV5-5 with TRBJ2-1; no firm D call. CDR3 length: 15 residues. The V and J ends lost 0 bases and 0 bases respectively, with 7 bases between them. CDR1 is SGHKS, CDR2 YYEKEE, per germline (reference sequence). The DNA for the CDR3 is TGTGCCAGCAGCTTGGCTTTCAACTCCTACAATGAGCAGTTCTTC. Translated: CASSLAFNSYNEQFF.

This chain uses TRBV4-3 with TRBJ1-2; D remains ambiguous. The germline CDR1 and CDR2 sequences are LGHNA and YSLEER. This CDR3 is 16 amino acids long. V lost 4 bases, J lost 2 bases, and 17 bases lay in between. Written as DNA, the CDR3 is TGCGCCAGCAGCCCAATAGTAGGTAGGGAGAACTATGGCTACACCTTC. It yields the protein CASSPIVGRENYGYTF.

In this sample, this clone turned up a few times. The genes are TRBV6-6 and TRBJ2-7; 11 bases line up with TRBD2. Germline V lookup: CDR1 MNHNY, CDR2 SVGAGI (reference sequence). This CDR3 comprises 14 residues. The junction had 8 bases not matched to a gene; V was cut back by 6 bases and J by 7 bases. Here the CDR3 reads CASSPLAGGGEQYF. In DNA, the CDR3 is TGTGCCAGCAGCCCCCTAGCGGGAGGAGGGGAGCAGTACTTC.

The CDR3 is CAWTSLADQETQYF. CDR3 in DNA: TGTGCCTGGACTTCCCTAGCGGACCAAGAGACCCAGTACTTC. The chain employs TRBV30 and TRBJ2-5; 7 nucleotides line up with TRBD2. The CDR3 runs to 14 residues. Germline V CDR1 and CDR2: GTSNPN, SVGIG (reference sequence). With V trimmed by 4 bases and J by 0 bases, 5 bases remained unmatched.

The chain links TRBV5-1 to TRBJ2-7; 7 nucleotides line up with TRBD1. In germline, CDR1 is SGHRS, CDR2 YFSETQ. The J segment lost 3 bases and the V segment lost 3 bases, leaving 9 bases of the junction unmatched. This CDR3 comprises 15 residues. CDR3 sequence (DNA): TGCGCCAGCAGCTCAAGGGGGACAGCGAACTACGAGCAGTACTTC. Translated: CASSSRGTANYEQYF. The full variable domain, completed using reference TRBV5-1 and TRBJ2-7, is KAGVTQTPRYLIKTRGQQVTLSCSPISGHRSVSWYQQTPGQGLQFLFEYFSETQRNKGNFPGRFSGRQFSNSRSEMNVSTLELGDSALYLCASSSRGTANYEQYFGPGTRLTVT.

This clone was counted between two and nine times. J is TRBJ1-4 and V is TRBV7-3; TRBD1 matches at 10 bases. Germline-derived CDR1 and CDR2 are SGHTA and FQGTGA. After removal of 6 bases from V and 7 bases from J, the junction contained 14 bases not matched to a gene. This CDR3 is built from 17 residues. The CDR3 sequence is CASRGTGAHPGGEKLFF. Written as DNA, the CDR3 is TGTGCCAGCAGGGGGACAGGGGCGCATCCGGGCGGTGAAAAACTGTTTTTT.

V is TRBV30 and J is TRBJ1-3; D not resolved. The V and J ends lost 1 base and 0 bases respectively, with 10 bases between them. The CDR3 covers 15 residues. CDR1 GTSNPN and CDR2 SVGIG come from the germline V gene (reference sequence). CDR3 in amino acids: CAWSEEGSSGNTIYF. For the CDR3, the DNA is TGTGCCTGGAGTGAGGAAGGGAGCTCTGGAAACACCATATATTTT.

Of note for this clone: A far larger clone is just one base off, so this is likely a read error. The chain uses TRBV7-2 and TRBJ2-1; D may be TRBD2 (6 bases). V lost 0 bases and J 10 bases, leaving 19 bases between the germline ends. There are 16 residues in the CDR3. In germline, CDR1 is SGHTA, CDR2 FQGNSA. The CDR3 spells CASSLAPGLTEGEQFF. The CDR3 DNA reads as TGTGCCAGCAGCTTAGCCCCGGGACTGACAGAGGGGGAGCAGTTCTTC. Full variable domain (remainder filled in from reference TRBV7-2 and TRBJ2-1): GAGVSQSPSNKVTEKGKDVELRCDPISGHTALYWYRQSLGQGLEFLIYFQGNSAPDKSGLPSDRFSAERTGGSVSTLTIQRTQQEDSAVYLCASSLAPGLTEGEQFFGPGTRLTVL.

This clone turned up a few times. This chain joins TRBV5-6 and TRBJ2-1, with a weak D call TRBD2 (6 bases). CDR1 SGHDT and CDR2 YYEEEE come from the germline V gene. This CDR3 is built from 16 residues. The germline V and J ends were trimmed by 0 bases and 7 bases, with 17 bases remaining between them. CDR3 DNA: TGTGCCAGCAGCTTGGGAGCGCGGGGACTTGGGAATGAGCAGTTCTTC. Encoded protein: CASSLGARGLGNEQFF.

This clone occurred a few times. The CDR3 DNA sequence: TGTGCCAGCAGTTTGCCGGGGGGTTTCTCCGGCTTTGGCTACACCTTC. This encodes CASSLPGGFSGFGYTF. The V call is TRBV28, the J call TRBJ1-2; weak D call: TRBD1 (5 bases). Between the trimmed V and J ends, which lost 3 bases and 7 bases, there was a span of 21 bases. CDR1 MDHEN and CDR2 SYDVKM come from the germline V gene. This CDR3 has 16 residues.

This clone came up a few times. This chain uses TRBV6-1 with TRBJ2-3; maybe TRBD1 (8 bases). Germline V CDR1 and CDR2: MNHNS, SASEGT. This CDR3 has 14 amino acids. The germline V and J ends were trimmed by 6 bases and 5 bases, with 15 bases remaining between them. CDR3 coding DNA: TGTGCCAGCAGAGCGGGACAGGTGGTAGATACGCAGTATTTT. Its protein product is CASRAGQVVDTQYF.

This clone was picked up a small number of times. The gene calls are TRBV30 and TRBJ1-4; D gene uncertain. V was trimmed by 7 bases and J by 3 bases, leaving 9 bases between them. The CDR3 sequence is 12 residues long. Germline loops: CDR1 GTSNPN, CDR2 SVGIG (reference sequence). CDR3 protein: CASRWANEKLFF. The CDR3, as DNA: TGTGCCTCCCGATGGGCTAATGAAAAACTGTTTTTT.

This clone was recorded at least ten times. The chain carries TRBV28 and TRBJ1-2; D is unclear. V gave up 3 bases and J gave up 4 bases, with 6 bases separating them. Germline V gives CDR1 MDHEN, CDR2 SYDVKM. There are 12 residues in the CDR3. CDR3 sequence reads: CASSLNGYGYTF. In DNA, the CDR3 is TGTGCCAGCAGTTTGAATGGCTATGGCTACACCTTC.

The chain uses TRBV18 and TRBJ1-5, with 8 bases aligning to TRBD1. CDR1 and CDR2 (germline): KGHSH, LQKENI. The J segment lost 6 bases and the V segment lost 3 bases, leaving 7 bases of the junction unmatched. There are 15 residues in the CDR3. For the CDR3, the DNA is TGTGCCAGCTCACCGGAGACAGGGGTTTCTCAGCCCCAGCATTTT. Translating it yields CASSPETGVSQPQHF. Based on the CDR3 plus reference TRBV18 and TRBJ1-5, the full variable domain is NAGVMQNPRHLVRRRGQEARLRCSPMKGHSHVYWYRQLPEEGLKFMVYLQKENIIDESGMPKERFSAEFPKEGPSILRIQQVVRGDSAAYFCASSPETGVSQPQHFGDGTRLSIL.

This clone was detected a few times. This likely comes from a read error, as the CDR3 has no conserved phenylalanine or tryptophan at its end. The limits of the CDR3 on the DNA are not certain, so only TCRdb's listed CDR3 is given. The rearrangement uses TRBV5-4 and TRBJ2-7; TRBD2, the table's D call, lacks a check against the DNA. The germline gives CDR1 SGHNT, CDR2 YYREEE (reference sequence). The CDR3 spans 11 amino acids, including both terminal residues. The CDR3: CASSLDSGALL.

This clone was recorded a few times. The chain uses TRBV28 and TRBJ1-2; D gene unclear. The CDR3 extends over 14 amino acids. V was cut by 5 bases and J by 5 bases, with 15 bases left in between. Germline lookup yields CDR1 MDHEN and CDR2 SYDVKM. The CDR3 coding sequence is TGTGCCAGCAGTGTTTCTGGAACTGCATATGGCTACACCTTC. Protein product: CASSVSGTAYGYTF.

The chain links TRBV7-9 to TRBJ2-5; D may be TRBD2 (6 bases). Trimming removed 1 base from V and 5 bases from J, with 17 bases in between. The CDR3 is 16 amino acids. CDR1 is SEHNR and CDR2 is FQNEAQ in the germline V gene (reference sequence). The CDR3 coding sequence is TGTGCCAGCAGCTTAGGCTCGGCCGGGACTCGGGAGACCCAGTACTTC. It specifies CASSLGSAGTRETQYF.

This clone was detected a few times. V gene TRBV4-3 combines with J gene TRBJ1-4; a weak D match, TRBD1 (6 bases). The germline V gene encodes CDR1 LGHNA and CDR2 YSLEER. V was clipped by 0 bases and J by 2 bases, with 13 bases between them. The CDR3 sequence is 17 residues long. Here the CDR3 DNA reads TGCGCCAGCAGCCAAGAACTCAGACAGGTGACTAATGAAAAACTGTTTTTT. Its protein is CASSQELRQVTNEKLFF.

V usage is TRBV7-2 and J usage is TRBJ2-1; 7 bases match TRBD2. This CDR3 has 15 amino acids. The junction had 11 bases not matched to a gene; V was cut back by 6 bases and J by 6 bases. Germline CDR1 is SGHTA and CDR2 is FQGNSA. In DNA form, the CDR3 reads TGTGCCAGCAGAACAAGGGCTGGCGGGAGCAATGAGCAGTTCTTC. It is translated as CASRTRAGGSNEQFF.

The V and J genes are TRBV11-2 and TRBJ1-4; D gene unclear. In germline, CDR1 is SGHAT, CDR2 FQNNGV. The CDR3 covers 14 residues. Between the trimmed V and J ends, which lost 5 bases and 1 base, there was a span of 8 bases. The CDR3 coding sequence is TGTGCCAGCAGCCAAAGTGGAACTAATGAAAAACTGTTTTTT. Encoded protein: CASSQSGTNEKLFF.

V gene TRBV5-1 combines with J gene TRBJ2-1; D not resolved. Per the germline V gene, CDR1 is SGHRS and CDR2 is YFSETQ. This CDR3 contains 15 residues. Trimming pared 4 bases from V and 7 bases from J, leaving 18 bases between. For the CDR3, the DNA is TGCGCCAGCAGCCCGGGCGGACGAGTAGTGAATGAGCAGTTCTTC. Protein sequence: CASSPGGRVVNEQFF.

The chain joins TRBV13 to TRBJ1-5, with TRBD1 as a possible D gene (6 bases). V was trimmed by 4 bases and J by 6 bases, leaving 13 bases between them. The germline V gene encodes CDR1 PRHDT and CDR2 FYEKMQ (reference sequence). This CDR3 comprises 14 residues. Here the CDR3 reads CASSSRGESQPQHF. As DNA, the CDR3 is TGTGCCAGCAGCTCCAGGGGAGAGAGTCAGCCCCAGCATTTT.

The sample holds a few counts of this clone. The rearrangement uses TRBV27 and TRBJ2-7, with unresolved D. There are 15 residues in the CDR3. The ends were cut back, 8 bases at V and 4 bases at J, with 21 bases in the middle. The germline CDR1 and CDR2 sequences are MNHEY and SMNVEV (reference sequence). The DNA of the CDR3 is TGTGCCAGCGCTCGCGTCGGTAAGGGTGGTTACGAGCAGTACTTC. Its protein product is CASARVGKGGYEQYF.

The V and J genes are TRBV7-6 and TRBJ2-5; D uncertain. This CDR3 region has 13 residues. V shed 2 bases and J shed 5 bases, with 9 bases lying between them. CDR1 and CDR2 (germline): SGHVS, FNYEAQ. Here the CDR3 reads CASSLSRSETQYF. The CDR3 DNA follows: TGTGCCAGCAGCTTATCCAGGTCGGAGACCCAGTACTTC. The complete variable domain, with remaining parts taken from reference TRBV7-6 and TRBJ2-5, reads GAGVSQSPRYKVTKRGQDVALRCDPISGHVSLYWYRQALGQGPEFLTYFNYEAQQDKSGLPNDRFSAERPEGSISTLTIQRTEQRDSAMYRCASSLSRSETQYFGPGTRLLVL.

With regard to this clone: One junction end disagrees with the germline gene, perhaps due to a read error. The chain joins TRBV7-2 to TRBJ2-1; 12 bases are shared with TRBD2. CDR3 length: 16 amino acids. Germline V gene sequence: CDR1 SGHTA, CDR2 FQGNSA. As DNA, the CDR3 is TGTGCCAGCAGCTTGGGACTAGCGGGCTCCCACAATGAGCAGTTCTTC. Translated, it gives CASSLGLAGSHNEQFF.

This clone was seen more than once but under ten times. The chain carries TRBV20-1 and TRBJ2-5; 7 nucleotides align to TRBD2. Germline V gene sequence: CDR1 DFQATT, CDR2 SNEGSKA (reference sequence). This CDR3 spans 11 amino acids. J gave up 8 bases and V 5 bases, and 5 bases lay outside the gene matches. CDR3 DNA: TGCAGTGCTCAGCGGGACTTAACCCAGTACTTC. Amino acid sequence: CSAQRDLTQYF.

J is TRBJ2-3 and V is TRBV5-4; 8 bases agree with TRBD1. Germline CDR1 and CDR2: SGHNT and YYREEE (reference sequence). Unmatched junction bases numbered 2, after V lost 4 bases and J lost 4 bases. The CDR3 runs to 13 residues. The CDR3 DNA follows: TGTGCCAGCAGCGGCAGGGGGCCAGATACGCAGTATTTT. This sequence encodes CASSGRGPDTQYF. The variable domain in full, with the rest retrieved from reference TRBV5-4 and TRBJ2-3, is ETGVTQSPTHLIKTRGQQVTLRCSSQSGHNTVSWYQQALGQGPQFIFQYYREEENGRGNFPPRFSGLQFPNYSSELNVNALELDDSALYLCASSGRGPDTQYFGPGTRLTVL.

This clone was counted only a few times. The CDR3 is CASSLDSRGSNQPQHF. DNA for the CDR3: TGTGCCAGCAGCTTGGACAGCCGGGGAAGCAATCAGCCCCAGCATTTT. The genes are TRBV5-8 and TRBJ1-5; D remains ambiguous. Trimming removed 0 bases at V and 1 base at J, with 11 bases between. Germline V CDR1 and CDR2: SGHTS, YDEGEE. This CDR3 comprises 16 residues.

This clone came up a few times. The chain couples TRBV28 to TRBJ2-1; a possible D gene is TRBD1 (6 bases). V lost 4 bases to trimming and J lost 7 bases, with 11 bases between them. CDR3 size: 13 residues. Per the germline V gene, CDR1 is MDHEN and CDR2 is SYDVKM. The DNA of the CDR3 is TGTGCCAGCAGTTCCTCCAGGGGTAATGAGCAGTTCTTC. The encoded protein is CASSSSRGNEQFF.

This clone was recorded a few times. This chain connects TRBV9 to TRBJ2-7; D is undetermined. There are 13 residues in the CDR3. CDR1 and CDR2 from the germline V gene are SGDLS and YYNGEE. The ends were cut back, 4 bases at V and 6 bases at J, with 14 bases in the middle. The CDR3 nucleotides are TGTGCCAGCAGCTTCGTCCCGTCCGGCGAGCAGTACTTC. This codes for CASSFVPSGEQYF.

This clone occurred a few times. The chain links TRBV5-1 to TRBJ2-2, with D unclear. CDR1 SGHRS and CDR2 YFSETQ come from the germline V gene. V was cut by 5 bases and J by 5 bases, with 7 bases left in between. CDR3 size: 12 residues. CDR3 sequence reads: CASRPETGELFF. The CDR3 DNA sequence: TGCGCCAGCAGACCCGAAACCGGGGAGCTGTTTTTT.

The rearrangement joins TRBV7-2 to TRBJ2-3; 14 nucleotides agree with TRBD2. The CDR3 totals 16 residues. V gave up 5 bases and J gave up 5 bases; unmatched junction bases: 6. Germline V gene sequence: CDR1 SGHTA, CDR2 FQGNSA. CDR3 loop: CASSARLAGGVDTQYF. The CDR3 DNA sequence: TGTGCCAGCAGCGCAAGACTAGCGGGAGGGGTAGATACGCAGTATTTT.